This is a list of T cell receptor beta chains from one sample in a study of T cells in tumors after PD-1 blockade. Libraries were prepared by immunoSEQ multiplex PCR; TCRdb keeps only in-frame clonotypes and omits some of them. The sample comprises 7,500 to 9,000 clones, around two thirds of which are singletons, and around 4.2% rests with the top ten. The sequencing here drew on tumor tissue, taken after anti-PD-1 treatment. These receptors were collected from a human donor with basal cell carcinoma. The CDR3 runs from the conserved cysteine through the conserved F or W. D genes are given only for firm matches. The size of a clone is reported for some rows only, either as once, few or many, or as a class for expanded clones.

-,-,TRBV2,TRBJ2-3,TGTGCCAGCAGTGTGGGCGACAGGAGAGATACGCAGTATTTT,CASSVGDRRDTQYF
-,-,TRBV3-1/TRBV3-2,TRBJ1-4,TGTGCCAGCAGCTCCCAGACAGGCCAACTGTTTTTT,CASSSQTGQLFF
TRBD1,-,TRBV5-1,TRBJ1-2,TGCGCCAGCAGTCCTCCGGGACAGGGGCGGAACTATGGCTACACCTTC,CASSPPGQGRNYGYTF
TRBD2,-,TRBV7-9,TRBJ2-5,TGTGCCAGCAAAAAAGGGGACTACCAGACCCAGTACTTC,CASKKGDYQTQYF
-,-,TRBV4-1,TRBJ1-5,TGCGCCAGCAGCCAATCCCAGGGAAGCAATCAGCCCCAGCATTTT,CASSQSQGSNQPQHF
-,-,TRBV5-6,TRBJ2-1,TGTGCCAGCAGCCTTCTCGGAAACAATGAGCAGTTCTTC,CASSLLGNNEQFF
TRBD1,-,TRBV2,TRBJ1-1,TGTGCCAGCAGTGCGACAGGGGGCTTTGGTGAAGCTTTCTTT,CASSATGGFGEAFF
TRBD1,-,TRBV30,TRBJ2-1,TGTGCCTTCGAAGACAGGGGCAATGAGCAGTTCTTC,CAFEDRGNEQFF
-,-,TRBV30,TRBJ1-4,TGTGCCTGGAGCCGAACGGGAAATGAAAAACTGTTTTTT,CAWSRTGNEKLFF
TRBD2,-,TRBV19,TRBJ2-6,TGTGCCAGTAGTACCGGGACTAGGGCTGGGGCCAACGTCCTGACTTTC,CASSTGTRAGANVLTF
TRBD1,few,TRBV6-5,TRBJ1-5,TGTGCCAGCAGTTGGACAGGGGGCAATCAGCCCCAGCATTTT,CASSWTGGNQPQHF
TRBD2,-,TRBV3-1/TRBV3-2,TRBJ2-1,TGTGCCAGCAGCCGCACCGGGACTAGCGGGGGACTCCAGTTCTTC,CASSRTGTSGGLQFF
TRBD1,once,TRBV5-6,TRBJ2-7,TGTGCCAGCACCGCGGACAGGGTTTACGAGCAGTACTTC,CASTADRVYEQYF
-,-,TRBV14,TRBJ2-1,TGTGCCAGCAGCCTTCTCATGTTGGGGTACAATGAGCAGTTCTTC,CASSLLMLGYNEQFF
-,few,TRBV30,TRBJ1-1,TGTGCCTGGAGGCCCCGGGGACTCAGCTACACTGAAGCTTTCTTT,CAWRPRGLSYTEAFF
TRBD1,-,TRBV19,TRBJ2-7,TGTGCCAGTAGTGAACCAGGGGGTGGTAACTCCTACGAGCAGTACTTC,CASSEPGGGNSYEQYF
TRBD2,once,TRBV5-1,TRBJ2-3,TGCGCCAGCAGTTACCCTCTAGCGGGGGGGCCCGAAGATACGCAGTATTTT,CASSYPLAGGPEDTQYF
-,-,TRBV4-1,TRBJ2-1,TGCGCCAGCAGCCAAGAGAGGATGGGGGTTTTAAATGAGCAGTTCTTC,CASSQERMGVLNEQFF
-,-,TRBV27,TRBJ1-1,TGTGCCAGCAGTCTAGGGAGTGACACTGAAGCTTTCTTT,CASSLGSDTEAFF
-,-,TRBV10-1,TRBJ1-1,TGCGCCAGCATGGGGTCTGGGACTGAAGCTTTCTTT,CASMGSGTEAFF
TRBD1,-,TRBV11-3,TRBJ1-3,TGTGCCAGCAGCCAAGACAGGGGGCTTGGAAACACCATATATTTT,CASSQDRGLGNTIYF
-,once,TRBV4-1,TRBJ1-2,TGCGCCAGCAGCCAGGGAGGGGGCTATGGCTACACCTTC,CASSQGGGYGYTF
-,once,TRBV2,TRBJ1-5,TGTGCCAGCAATTTAGGCAGATCCAATCAGCCCCAGCATTTT,CASNLGRSNQPQHF
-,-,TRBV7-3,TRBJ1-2,TGTGCCAGCAGCTTAGAGGGGAGGAGAGACTATGGCTACACCTTC,CASSLEGRRDYGYTF
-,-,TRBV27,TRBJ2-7,TGTGCCAGCTGGGACACTCCCTACGAGCAGTACTTC,CASWDTPYEQYF
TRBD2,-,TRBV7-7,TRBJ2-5,TGTGCTAGCAGCCCAGAGGCGGGGGGGTTACGAGAGACCCAGTACTTC,CASSPEAGGLRETQYF
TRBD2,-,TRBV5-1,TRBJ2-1,TGCGCCAGCAGCTCAGCGGGGGGGCCCGCGAATGAGCAGTTCTTC,CASSSAGGPANEQFF
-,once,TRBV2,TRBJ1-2,TGTGCCAGCAGTGAAGTGTCCGGGAGCCTATCGAGCTATGGCTACACCTTC,CASSEVSGSLSSYGYTF
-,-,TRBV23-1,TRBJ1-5,TGCGCCAGCAGTCAGATGGGTGACCTAAGCCAGCCCCAGCATTTT,CASSQMGDLSQPQHF
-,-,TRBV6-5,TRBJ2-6,TGTGCCAGCAGATGGGACTCTGGGGCCAACGTCCTGACTTTC,CASRWDSGANVLTF
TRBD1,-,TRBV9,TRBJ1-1,TGTGCCAGCAGCCCAGACAGGGGTACTGAAGCTTTCTTT,CASSPDRGTEAFF
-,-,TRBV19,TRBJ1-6,TGTGCCAGTAGTCTGGGGGGCGAGTCACCCCTCCACTTT,CASSLGGESPLHF
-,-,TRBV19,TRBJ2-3,TGTGCCAGTAGCCCGGTCCCCAGGAGCAGCACAGATACGCAGTATTTT,CASSPVPRSSTDTQYF
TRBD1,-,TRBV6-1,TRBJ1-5,TGTGCCAGCAGTCTCCAGACAGGGGGCTATCAGCCCCAGCATTTT,CASSLQTGGYQPQHF
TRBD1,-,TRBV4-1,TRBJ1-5,TGCGCCAGCAGCGCCGGGACAGGGGGCTTTCAGCCCCAGCATTTT,CASSAGTGGFQPQHF
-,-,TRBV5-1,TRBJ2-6,TGCGCCAGCAGCTTCGGAGGGACTGGGGCCAACGTCCTGACTTTC,CASSFGGTGANVLTF
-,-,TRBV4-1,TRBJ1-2,TGCGCCAGCAGCCAAGAAGCCCGCATGGTGCGAGGCTACACCTTC,CASSQEARMVRGYTF
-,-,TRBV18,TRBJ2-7,TGTGCCAGCTCACCCTTGGTACGAAGGGACTCCTACGAGCAGTACTTC,CASSPLVRRDSYEQYF
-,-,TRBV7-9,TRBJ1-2,TGTTCCACTGGGGCTAACTATGGCTACACCTTC,CSTGANYGYTF
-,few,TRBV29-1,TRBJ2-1,TGCAGCGTTGTACCCGGCAATGAGCAGTTCTTC,CSVVPGNEQFF
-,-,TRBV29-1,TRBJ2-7,TGCAGCGTCAAGGACCGATCAAGCTCCTACGAGCAGTACTTC,CSVKDRSSSYEQYF
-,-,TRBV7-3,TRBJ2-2,TGTGCCAGCAGCCCCCACAGCGGGTCGAAGGCCACCGGGGAGCTGTTTTTT,CASSPHSGSKATGELFF
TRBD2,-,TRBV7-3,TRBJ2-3,TGTGCCAGCAGCCCAACCGGGGCGGGGGGCACAGATACGCAGTATTTT,CASSPTGAGGTDTQYF
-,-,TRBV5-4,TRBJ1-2,TGTGCCAGCAGCCGGGCGCAGGGCTATGGCTACACCTTC,CASSRAQGYGYTF
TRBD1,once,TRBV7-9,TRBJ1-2,TGTGCCTCCCAAAGGGCAGGGGGCGACTATGGCTACACCTTC,CASQRAGGDYGYTF
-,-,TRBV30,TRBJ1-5,TGTGCCTGGAGTGTCACAGGCGGTTACAATCAGCCCCAGCATTTT,CAWSVTGGYNQPQHF
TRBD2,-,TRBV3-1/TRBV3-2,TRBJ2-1,TGTGCCAGCAGCCATGAGGGACTAGCGGGGCCGAGCTCCTACAATGAGCAGTTCTTC,CASSHEGLAGPSSYNEQFF
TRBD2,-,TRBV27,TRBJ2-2,TGTGCCAGCATGGCGGGGGGGCGCAGGACCGGGGAGCTGTTTTTT,CASMAGGRRTGELFF
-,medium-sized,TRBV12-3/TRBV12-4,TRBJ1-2,TGTGCCAGCAGTTTAGGAAGACACTATGGCTACACCTTC,CASSLGRHYGYTF
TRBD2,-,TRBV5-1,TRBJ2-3,TGCGCCAGCAGCTTGGTGGTGACTAGCGCGTCCACAGATACGCAGTATTTT,CASSLVVTSASTDTQYF
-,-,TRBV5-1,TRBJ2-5,TGCGCCAGCAGCCCTGGTGGCCAGGGGGGCCAAGAGACCCAGTACTTC,CASSPGGQGGQETQYF
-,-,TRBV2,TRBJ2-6,TGTGCCAGCAATAAAGGGGAGCCTGGGGCCAACGTCCTGACTTTC,CASNKGEPGANVLTF
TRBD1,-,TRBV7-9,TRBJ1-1,TGTGCCAGCAGACCAACAAACAGGGGGATTACTGAAGCTTTCTTT,CASRPTNRGITEAFF
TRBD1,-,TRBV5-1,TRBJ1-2,TGCGCCAGCAGCTTGGGCCGACAGGGGCTGAATGGCTACACCTTC,CASSLGRQGLNGYTF
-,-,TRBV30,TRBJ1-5,TGTGCCTGGAGTACGGGACAAAGCAATCAGCCCCAGCATTTT,CAWSTGQSNQPQHF
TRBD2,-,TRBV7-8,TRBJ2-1,TGTGCCAGCAGCTCGCGTCTAGCGGGCGGAAGCAATGAGCAGTTCTTC,CASSSRLAGGSNEQFF
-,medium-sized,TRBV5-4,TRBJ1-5,TGTGCCAGCAGCTTGGCCGTCAGGGTAGCCTATAGCAATCAGCCCCAGCATTTT,CASSLAVRVAYSNQPQHF
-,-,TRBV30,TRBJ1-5,TGTGCCTGGAGTGTTGGGACATATTTGAATCAGCCCCAGCATTTT,CAWSVGTYLNQPQHF
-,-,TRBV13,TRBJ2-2,TGTGCCAGCAGCTTAGACGGGCTAGCGCCTTTCCCGAACACCGGGGAGCTGTTTTTT,CASSLDGLAPFPNTGELFF